This T cell receptor (beta chain) was obtained from a study of T cells after yellow fever vaccination. This clonotype was picked up a small number of times. The germline gives CDR1 LGHNA, CDR2 YNFKEQ. The junction had 8 bases not matched to a gene; V was cut back by 1 base and J by 0 bases. CDR3 size: 17 residues. Using its own MiXCR run on the 5' RACE reads, TCRdb lists one record per CDR3 protein. The table shows a few hundred thousand distinct CDR3 sequences, with around 6.8% occurring only once. The clonotype originates from a man between 18 and 35 years old who received the YFV17D yellow fever vaccine. Sample: PBMCs, taken around 45 days after the first yellow fever vaccination. The chain has TRBV4-2 and TRBJ1-1, with TRBD1 matching over 7 bases. CDR3 loop: CASSQGLGQHMNTEAFF. In nucleotides, the CDR3 is TGTGCCAGCAGCCAAGGATTGGGACAGCACATGAACACTGAAGCTTTCTTT.